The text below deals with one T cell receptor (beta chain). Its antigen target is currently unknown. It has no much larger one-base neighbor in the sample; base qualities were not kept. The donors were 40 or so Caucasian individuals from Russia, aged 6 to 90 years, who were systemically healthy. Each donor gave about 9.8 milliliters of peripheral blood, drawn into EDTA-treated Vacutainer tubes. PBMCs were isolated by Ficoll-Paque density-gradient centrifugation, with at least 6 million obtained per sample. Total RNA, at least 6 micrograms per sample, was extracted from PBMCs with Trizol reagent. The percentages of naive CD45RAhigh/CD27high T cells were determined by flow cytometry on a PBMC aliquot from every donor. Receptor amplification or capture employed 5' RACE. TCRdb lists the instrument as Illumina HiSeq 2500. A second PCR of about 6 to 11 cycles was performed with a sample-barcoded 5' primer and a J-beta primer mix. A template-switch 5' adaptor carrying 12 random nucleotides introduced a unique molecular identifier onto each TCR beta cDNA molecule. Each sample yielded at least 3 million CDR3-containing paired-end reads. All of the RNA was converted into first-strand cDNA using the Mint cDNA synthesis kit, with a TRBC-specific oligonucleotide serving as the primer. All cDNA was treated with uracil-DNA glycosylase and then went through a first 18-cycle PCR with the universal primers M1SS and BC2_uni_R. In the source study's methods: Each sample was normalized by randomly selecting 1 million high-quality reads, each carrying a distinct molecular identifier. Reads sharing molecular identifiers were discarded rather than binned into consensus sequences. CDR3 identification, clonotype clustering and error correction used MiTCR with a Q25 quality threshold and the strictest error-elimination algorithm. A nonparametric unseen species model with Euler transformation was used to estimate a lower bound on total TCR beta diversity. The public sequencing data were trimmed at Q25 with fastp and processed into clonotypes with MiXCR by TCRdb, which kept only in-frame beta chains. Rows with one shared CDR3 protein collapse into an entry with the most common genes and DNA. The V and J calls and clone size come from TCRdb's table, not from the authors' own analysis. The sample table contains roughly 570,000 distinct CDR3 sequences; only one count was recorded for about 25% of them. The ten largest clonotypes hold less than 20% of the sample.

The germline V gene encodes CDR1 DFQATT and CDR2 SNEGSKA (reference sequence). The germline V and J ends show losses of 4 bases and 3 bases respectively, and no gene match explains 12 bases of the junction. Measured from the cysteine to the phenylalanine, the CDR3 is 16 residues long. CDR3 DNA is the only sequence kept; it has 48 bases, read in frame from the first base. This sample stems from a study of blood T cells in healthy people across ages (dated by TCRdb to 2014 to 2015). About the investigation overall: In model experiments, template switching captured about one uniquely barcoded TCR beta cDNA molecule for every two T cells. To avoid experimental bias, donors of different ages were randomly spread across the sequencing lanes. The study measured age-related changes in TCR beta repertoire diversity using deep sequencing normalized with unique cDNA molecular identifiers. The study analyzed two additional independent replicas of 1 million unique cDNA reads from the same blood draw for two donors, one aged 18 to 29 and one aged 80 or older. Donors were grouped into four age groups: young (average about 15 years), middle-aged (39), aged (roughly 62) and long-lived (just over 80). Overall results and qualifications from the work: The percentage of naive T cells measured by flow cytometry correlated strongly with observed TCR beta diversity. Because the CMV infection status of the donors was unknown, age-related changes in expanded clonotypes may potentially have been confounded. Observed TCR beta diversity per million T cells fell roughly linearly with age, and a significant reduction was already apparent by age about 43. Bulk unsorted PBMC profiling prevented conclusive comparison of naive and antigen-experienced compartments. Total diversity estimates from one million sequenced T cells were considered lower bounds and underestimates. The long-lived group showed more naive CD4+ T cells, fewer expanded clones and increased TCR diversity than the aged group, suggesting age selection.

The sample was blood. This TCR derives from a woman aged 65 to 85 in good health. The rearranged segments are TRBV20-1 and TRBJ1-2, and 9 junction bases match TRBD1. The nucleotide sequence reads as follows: TGCAGTGCTAAGAGTGGAGGAACAGGGGGCGACTATGGCTACACCTTC. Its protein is CSAKSGGTGGDYGYTF.